This TCR beta chain was sequenced in a study of tumor-infiltrating lymphocytes in primary liver carcinoma (dated by TCRdb to 2017 to 2019). Study-level background: Hepatocellular carcinoma (four) or combined HCC and intrahepatic cholangiocarcinoma (one) was present in the five patients, who were three men and two women aged 30 to 69 years. Tumors of the five patients were stage T1-T3 N0M0 with maximum diameters of about 4.2 to 10 cm. Samples yielded roughly 3.5 to 8 million productive TCRbeta reads; read depth did not differ significantly between tissue types. Across five regions of each liver tumor, along with adjacent normal tissue and blood, the study brought together TCRbeta repertoire sequencing, expression microarrays and whole-exome sequencing. A total of roughly 35 specimens from 5 patients underwent TCRbeta repertoire sequencing, comprising 25 or so tumor regions, 5 adjacent noncancerous liver tissues and 5 peripheral blood samples. To link TCRbeta repertoire diversity with the local molecular phenotype, the roughly 23 tumor region samples were profiled using Agilent mRNA microarrays. High reproducibility was observed for the technical replicate repertoires, with mean shared-clone rates near 0.89 and correlation coefficients above 0.95. Here is what the overall study found, with its caveats: Since the samples were bulk and unsorted, there was no way to compare CD4+ and CD8+ T cell repertoires. The study included only five or six patients, and the authors note findings should be validated in a larger study. Consistent with antigen-driven expansion, pairs of tumor regions showed higher repertoire overlap (mean around 36%) than either tumor-adjacent pairs (around 17%) or tumor-blood pairs (around 15%). The top 250 clones accounted for a significantly greater share of the repertoire in tumors than in blood (p = 0.039). Only about 7-24% of top clones were present in all five regions of a tumor, suggesting spatial heterogeneity of tumor-infiltrating T cells. Only the TCR beta chain was sequenced, so true repertoire diversity is likely underestimated because unpaired alpha chains were not captured.

The CDR3, cysteine through phenylalanine, is 14 amino acids long. The CDR3 DNA has 42 bases and is translated from base 1. From a lookup of the germline V gene, CDR1 and CDR2 are SQVTM and ANQGSEA. Without any cell sorting, total RNA and DNA were co-extracted from roughly 20-30 mg of bulk tissue using the AllPrep DNA/RNA mini kit. Between late 2015 and early 2016, roughly 5 patients in China with histopathologically diagnosed primary liver carcinoma had their tumors surgically resected. Chronic HBV infection was present in the patients, and the patients were treatment-naive at sampling. Five spatially separated regions were sampled per tumor: superior, inferior, left-lateral and right-lateral poles, plus the tumor centre. Histological examination found more than 85% viable tumor cells in every tumor sample. Fresh tumor and adjacent tissue pieces were bisected, with one half stored in RNAlater at -80 degrees C and the other half sent for histology.

This clonotype was seen a few times. This receptor's antigen is unknown. A junction boundary mismatches the germline segment, possibly from a read error. Using a constant-region primer and ProtoScript II reverse transcriptase, TCRbeta-specific cDNA was reverse-transcribed from roughly 500 ng total RNA. TCRbeta libraries were built with three nested multiplex PCR rounds, a slightly modified ARM-PCR procedure. Each of the first two PCR rounds ran for approximately 10 cycles and used multiplex TRBV1-TRBV30 forward primers together with a Cbeta reverse primer. A final 25-cycle PCR with Deep VentR polymerase added sample barcodes and Illumina adapters. Before sequencing, amplicons of 200-500 bp were purified from gel using a QIAquick gel extraction kit. The TCRbeta amplicons were sequenced with 250-bp paired-end reads on an Illumina HiSeq 2500. The paper's data handling went like this. Trimmomatic v0.33 was used to quality-trim the reads, and FLASH v1.2.11 was used to merge paired reads so that full CDR3 sequences could be recovered. V, D and J germline segments were assigned to the rearranged TCRbeta sequences using MiGEC v1.2.1b. Clonotype statistics and Shannon-Wiener diversity indices were computed with VDJtools v1.0.0. To reduce sampling bias, subsequent analyses other than the diversity analysis used only the 250 most abundant clonotypes in each sample. In TCRdb, the public reads were trimmed at Q25 with fastp and aligned with MiXCR, with productive beta chains retained. Each CDR3 protein gets just one entry, which takes the most common genes and DNA from the rows behind it. The V and J calls follow TCRdb's processing rather than the paper's. Counted in this sample were approximately 47,000 distinct CDR3 sequences; about three quarters of them appeared once. The ten largest clones represent approximately 30% of the sample.

The TCR sequence derives from a middle-aged man with primary liver carcinoma and hepatitis B virus infection. The chain links TRBV29-1 with TRBJ2-7; the D match is possibly TRBD1 or TRBD2, with 5 bases aligned in each. The specimen sequenced was liver tumor tissue from sampling region 3. Sample cell subset or site, as interpreted from the label and publication: tumor region T3, left-lateral pole. CDR3 region: CGVDGGGYRDEQYF. The base sequence is TGCGGCGTTGATGGGGGTGGATATCGGGACGAGCAGTACTTC.